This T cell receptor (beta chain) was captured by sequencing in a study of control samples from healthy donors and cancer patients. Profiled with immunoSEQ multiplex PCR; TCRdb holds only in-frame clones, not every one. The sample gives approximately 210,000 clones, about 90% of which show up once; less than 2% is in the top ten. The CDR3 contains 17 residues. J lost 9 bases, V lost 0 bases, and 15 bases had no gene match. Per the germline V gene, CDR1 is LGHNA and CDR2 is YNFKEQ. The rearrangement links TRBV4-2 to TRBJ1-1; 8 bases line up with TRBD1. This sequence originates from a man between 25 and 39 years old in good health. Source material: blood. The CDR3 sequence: CASSQDGPGIQGGKAFF. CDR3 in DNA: TGTGCCAGCAGCCAAGACGGGCCCGGAATACAGGGGGGGAAAGCTTTCTTT.